Shown below are 14 T cell receptor beta chains from a single sample sequenced in a study of T cell repertoires in cytomegalovirus infection. Their antigen targets remain unknown. TCRdb processed the reads anew with MiXCR; each CDR3 protein has one entry. The sample lists 700,000 to 900,000 distinct CDR3 sequences; 25% to 30% were seen once. Material: cultured CD8+ T cells from PBMCs, obtained from culture after CMV antigen stimulation. All receptors derive from a human donor in good health (CMV status not recorded). Some clones in this sample may be carry-over from other donors' samples.

This clonotype has just a few counts. J is TRBJ1-4 and V is TRBV4-3; D remains ambiguous. Germline CDR1 reads LGHNA; CDR2 reads YSLEER. V gave up 0 bases and J gave up 7 bases, with 12 bases separating them. The CDR3 is 15 amino acids. CDR3 coding DNA: TGCGCCAGCAGCCAAGATCCAGGAACGGGTGAAAAACTGTTTTTT. Translating gives CASSQDPGTGEKLFF.

V and J are TRBV15 and TRBJ1-1; D is uncertain. The CDR3 consists of 11 residues. Germline assignment: CDR1 LNHNV and CDR2 YYDKDF (reference sequence). V lost 4 bases and J 5 bases, leaving 5 bases between the germline ends. CDR3 protein: CATSTRTEAFF. The CDR3 DNA sequence: TGTGCCACCAGCACCCGTACTGAAGCTTTCTTT. Full variable domain (missing parts from reference TRBV15 and TRBJ1-1): DAMVIQNPRYQVTQFGKPVTLSCSQTLNHNVMYWYQQKSSQAPKLLFHYYDKDFNNEADTPDNFQSRRPNTSFCFLDIRSPGLGDTAMYLCATSTRTEAFFGQGTRLTVV.

The V and J genes are TRBV4-3 and TRBJ1-6; D is unresolved. This CDR3 contains 17 residues. Germline CDR1 LGHNA, CDR2 YSLEER. Trimming stripped 0 bases from V and 5 bases from J, with 14 bases between. This chain's CDR3 is CASSQDQSRADNSPLHF. CDR3 bases: TGCGCCAGCAGCCAAGATCAGTCCCGGGCCGATAATTCACCCCTCCACTTT.

A note on this clonotype: An end of the junction differs from the germline gene, which may be a read error. The J gene is TRBJ1-6, the V gene TRBV4-1; D not certain. The CDR3 spans 17 residues. The germline CDR1 and CDR2 sequences are MGHRA and YSYEKL. CDR3 sequence: CASSQDRTQPYNSPLHF. In DNA, the CDR3 is TGTGCCAGCAGCCAAGATAGGACCCAGCCGTATAATTCACCCCTCCACTTT.

The gene calls are TRBV6-5 and TRBJ1-6, with D possibly TRBD1 on 5 matching bases. CDR1 is MNHEY, CDR2 SVGAGI, per germline. CDR3 size: 15 residues. V lost 6 bases to trimming and J lost 3 bases, with 12 bases between them. CDR3 protein: CASSEGTFYNSPLHF. The DNA of the CDR3 is TGTGCCAGCAGCGAAGGGACGTTCTATAATTCACCCCTCCACTTT.

This chain joins TRBV6-2 or TRBV6-3 and TRBJ2-7; TRBD2 agrees at 12 bases. The CDR3 spans 15 residues. Germline-derived CDR1 and CDR2 are MNHEY and SVGEGT. V was clipped by 5 bases and J by 4 bases; unmatched bases: 6. The CDR3 protein is CASSLTSGGQYEQYV. CDR3 nucleotides: TGTGCCAGCAGTCTGACTAGCGGGGGACAATACGAGCAGTACGTC.

The chain couples TRBV7-9 to TRBJ2-5; no definite D call. Trimming took off 3 bases at V and 2 bases at J, with 10 bases between the two ends. CDR1 is SEHNR, CDR2 FQNEAQ, per germline (reference sequence). This CDR3 is 14 amino acids long. The CDR3 DNA sequence: TGTGCCAGCAGCTTCCTTAACAGACAAGAGACCCAGTACTTC. Encoded protein: CASSFLNRQETQYF.

As DNA, the CDR3 is TGCAGTGGCGACAGGGAGGGTGGCTACACCTTC. It yields the protein CSGDREGGYTF. The chain employs TRBV20-1 and TRBJ1-2; 7 bases match TRBD1. V lost 7 bases, J lost 7 bases, and 6 bases stayed unmatched. Germline CDR1 and CDR2: DFQATT and SNEGSKA (reference sequence). The CDR3 extends over 11 amino acids.

The V call is TRBV12-3 or TRBV12-4, the J call TRBJ2-7; TRBD1 might be the D (6 bases). The CDR3 runs 14 residues. The V end lost 6 bases, the J end lost 5 bases, and 17 bases lay between the germline ends. The CDR3 region is CASSTGPSLDEQYF. CDR3 bases: TGTGCCAGCAGCACAGGGCCCTCTTTAGACGAGCAGTACTTC.

The chain couples TRBV10-3 to TRBJ1-2; 7 positions match TRBD1. The CDR3 runs 14 residues. Germline-derived CDR1 and CDR2 are ENHRY and SYGVKD. Trimming cost V 0 bases and J 3 bases; bases outside gene matches: 1. The DNA for the CDR3 is TGTGCCATCAGTGAGTCCGGGACAGACTATGGCTACACCTTC. Translating gives CAISESGTDYGYTF.

This clonotype was seen a single time. The chain recombines TRBV6-6 with TRBJ1-4, with D perhaps matching TRBD1 (6 bases). V gave up 2 bases and J gave up 10 bases, with 17 bases separating them. The germline V gene has CDR1 MNHNY and CDR2 SVGAGI (reference sequence). The CDR3 loop spans 15 amino acids. CDR3: CASSYPTGTPGKLFF. The CDR3 nucleotides read TGTGCCAGCAGTTACCCTACAGGGACTCCGGGAAAACTGTTTTTT.

The V and J genes are TRBV27 and TRBJ1-2, with 9 bases matching TRBD1. V shed 6 bases and J 4 bases; nucleotides not matched to a gene: 9. The CDR3 runs 15 residues. Germline CDR1 reads MNHEY; CDR2 reads SMNVEV (reference sequence). The CDR3: CASSSRQGGGYGYTF. CDR3 bases: TGTGCCAGCAGCTCCCGACAGGGGGGGGGCTATGGCTACACCTTC.

This clonotype was observed many times. The chain uses TRBV12-3 or TRBV12-4 and TRBJ2-2; maybe TRBD1 (6 bases). The CDR3 has 14 amino acids. Trimming shortened V by 5 bases and J by 1 base, and 8 bases separated the two germline ends. The CDR3 here is CASSPTGNTGELFF. CDR3 bases: TGTGCCAGCAGTCCGACAGGGAACACCGGGGAGCTGTTTTTT.

CDR3 residues: CASSLDTGAHHTEAFF. The CDR3 DNA is TGTGCCAGCAGTTTAGACACGGGGGCCCATCACACTGAAGCTTTCTTT. V is TRBV28 and J is TRBJ1-1, with D possibly TRBD1 on 6 matching bases. CDR3 length: 16 amino acids. From germline, CDR1 is MDHEN and CDR2 SYDVKM. Trimming shortened V by 2 bases and J by 3 bases, and 16 bases separated the two germline ends.